This T cell receptor beta chain originates from a study of blood T cell repertoires in COVID-19. Overall study context: Researchers got acute and convalescent COVID-19 samples from the United States, Italy and Spain. PBMCs, B-cell-depleted T cells, or T cells provided the cDNA or gDNA that made up the material.

In the authors' workflow: Reference gene primers were amplified, and this amplification served to estimate nucleated cell counts. Here immunoSEQ multiplex PCR was the method, and the copy in TCRdb shows in-frame clones only, minus some. V, J and clone size reflect that table, while D and trimming were determined from the DNA. The table shows approximately 63,000 clones, with 80% to 90% occurring only once. During active infection, Seattle patients enrolled and were then monitored through disease. The CDR3 is made up of 14 amino acids. The germline gives CDR1 SGHVS, CDR2 FQNEAQ. Unmatched junction bases numbered 8, after V lost 5 bases and J lost 7 bases.

This sequence was found in an older woman with COVID-19, enrolled during active disease. The specimen sequenced was peripheral blood. The chain couples TRBV7-8 to TRBJ1-5; 7 positions match TRBD1. This chain's CDR3 is CASSHDRVGQPQHF. The CDR3 nucleotides are TGTGCCAGCAGCCATGACAGGGTGGGGCAGCCCCAGCATTTT. The variable domain in full, with the rest retrieved from reference TRBV7-8 and TRBJ1-5, is GAGVSQSPRYKVAKRGQDVALRCDPISGHVSLFWYQQALGQGPEFLTYFQNEAQLDKSGLPSDRFFAERPEGSVSTLKIQRTQQEDSAVYLCASSHDRVGQPQHFGDGTRLSIL.